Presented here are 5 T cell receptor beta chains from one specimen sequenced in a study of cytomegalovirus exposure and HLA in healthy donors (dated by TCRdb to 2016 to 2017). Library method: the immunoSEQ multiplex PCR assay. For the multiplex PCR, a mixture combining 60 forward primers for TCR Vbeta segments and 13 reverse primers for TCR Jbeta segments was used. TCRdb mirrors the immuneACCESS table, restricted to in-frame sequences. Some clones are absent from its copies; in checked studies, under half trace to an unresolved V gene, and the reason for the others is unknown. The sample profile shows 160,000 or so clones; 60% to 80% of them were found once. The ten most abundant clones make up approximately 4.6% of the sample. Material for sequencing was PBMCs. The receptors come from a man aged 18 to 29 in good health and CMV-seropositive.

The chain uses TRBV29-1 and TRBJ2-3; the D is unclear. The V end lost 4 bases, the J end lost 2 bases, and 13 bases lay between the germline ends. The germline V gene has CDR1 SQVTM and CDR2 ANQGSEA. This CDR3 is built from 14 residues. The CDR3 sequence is CSVVGTESTDTQYF. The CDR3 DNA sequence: TGCAGCGTTGTAGGAACAGAATCCACAGATACGCAGTATTTT.

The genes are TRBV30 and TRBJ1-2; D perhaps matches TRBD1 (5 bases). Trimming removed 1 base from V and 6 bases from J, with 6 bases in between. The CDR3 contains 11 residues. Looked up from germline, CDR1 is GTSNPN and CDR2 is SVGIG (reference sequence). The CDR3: CAWSGQNGYTF. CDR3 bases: TGTGCCTGGAGTGGACAGAATGGCTACACCTTC.

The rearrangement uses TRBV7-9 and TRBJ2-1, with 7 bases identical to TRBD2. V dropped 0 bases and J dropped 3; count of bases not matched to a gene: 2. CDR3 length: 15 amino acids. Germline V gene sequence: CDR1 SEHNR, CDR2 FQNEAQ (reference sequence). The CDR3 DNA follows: TGTGCCAGCAGCTTAGCGGGAGGGCTCTACAATGAGCAGTTCTTC. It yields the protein CASSLAGGLYNEQFF.

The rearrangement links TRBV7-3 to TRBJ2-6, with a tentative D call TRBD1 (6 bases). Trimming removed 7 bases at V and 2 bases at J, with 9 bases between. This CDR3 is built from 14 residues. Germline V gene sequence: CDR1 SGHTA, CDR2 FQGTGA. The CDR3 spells CASNPGAGANVLTF. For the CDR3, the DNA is TGTGCCAGCAACCCAGGGGCTGGGGCCAACGTCCTGACTTTC.

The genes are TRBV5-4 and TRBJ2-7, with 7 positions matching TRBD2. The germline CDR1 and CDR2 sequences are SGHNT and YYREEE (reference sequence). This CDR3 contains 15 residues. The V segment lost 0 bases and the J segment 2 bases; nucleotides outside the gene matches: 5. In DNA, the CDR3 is TGTGCCAGCAGCTTGGATCTAGCGGAGCCCTACGAGCAGTACGTC. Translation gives CASSLDLAEPYEQYV.